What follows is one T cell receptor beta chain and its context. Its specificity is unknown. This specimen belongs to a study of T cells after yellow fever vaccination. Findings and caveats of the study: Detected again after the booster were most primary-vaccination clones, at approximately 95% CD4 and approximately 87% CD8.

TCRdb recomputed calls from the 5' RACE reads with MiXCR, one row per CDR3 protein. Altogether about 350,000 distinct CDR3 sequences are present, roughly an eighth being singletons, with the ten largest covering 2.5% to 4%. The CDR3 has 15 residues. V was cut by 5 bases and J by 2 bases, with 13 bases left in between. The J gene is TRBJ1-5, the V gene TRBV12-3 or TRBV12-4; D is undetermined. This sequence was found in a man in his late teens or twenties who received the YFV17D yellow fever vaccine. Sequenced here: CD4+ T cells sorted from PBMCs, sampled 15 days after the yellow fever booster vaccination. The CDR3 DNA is TGTGCCAGCAGTGGACCTCAAGTTGGCAATCAGCCCCAGCATTTT. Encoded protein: CASSGPQVGNQPQHF.